A selection of T cell receptor beta chains follows, all from one sample in a study of blood T cell repertoires in COVID-19. Sequencing used immunoSEQ multiplex PCR; TCRdb keeps in-frame clones, though not all of them. The repertoire has 340,000 or so clones, around 86% of them found once; the top ten carry 4% to 5%. Sequenced sample: PBMCs or T cells enriched from blood (not recorded which). These TCRs come from a woman aged 40 to 50 with acute COVID-19. Both conserved end residues are part of each CDR3. Each record gives: D gene, V gene, clone size, J gene, CDR3 DNA, CDR3 protein. A D gene is named only where the DNA matches it firmly. The listing skips clone size in some rows; elsewhere it reads once, few, many or a size class.

d_call: TRBD1; v_call: TRBV28; clone_size: NA; j_call: TRBJ2-2; cdr3_nt: TGTGCCAGCAGACAGGGGTACGGGGAGCTGTTTTTT; cdr3_aa: CASRQGYGELFF
d_call: TRBD2; v_call: TRBV13; clone_size: NA; j_call: TRBJ2-7; cdr3_nt: TGTGCCAGCAGCACTAGGGGCCCAGCGGGAGATTTCTACGAGCAGTACTTC; cdr3_aa: CASSTRGPAGDFYEQYF
d_call: TRBD1; v_call: TRBV6-5; clone_size: NA; j_call: TRBJ1-1; cdr3_nt: TGTGCCAGCAGCCCGACGACAGGGGGGGCTTTCTTT; cdr3_aa: CASSPTTGGAFF
d_call: NA; v_call: TRBV29-1; clone_size: NA; j_call: TRBJ1-5; cdr3_nt: TGCAGCGTTTCCTCCGGCAATCAGCCCCAGCATTTT; cdr3_aa: CSVSSGNQPQHF
d_call: NA; v_call: TRBV27; clone_size: NA; j_call: TRBJ2-4; cdr3_nt: TGTGCCTCCAGACGACAGGGGAGGGACAAAAACATTCAGTACTTC; cdr3_aa: CASRRQGRDKNIQYF
d_call: NA; v_call: TRBV18; clone_size: NA; j_call: TRBJ1-3; cdr3_nt: TGTGCCAGCTCACCCCCAGCGGGGTCCTCTGGAAACACCATATATTTT; cdr3_aa: CASSPPAGSSGNTIYF
d_call: TRBD2; v_call: TRBV5-1; clone_size: NA; j_call: TRBJ2-3; cdr3_nt: TGCGCCAGCAGCTTGGGGTCTAGCGGGAGGGGTCGGAGATCGGCGCAGTATTTT; cdr3_aa: CASSLGSSGRGRRSAQYF
d_call: NA; v_call: TRBV4-3; clone_size: NA; j_call: TRBJ1-2; cdr3_nt: TGCGCCAGCAGCCAGGTCCTACAGGGAGCGTCTGGCTACACCTTC; cdr3_aa: CASSQVLQGASGYTF
d_call: NA; v_call: TRBV6-5; clone_size: NA; j_call: TRBJ1-3; cdr3_nt: TGTGCCAGCTCACCGGACTTTGCCGCTGGAAACACCATATATTTT; cdr3_aa: CASSPDFAAGNTIYF
d_call: TRBD1; v_call: TRBV7-3; clone_size: NA; j_call: TRBJ1-2; cdr3_nt: TGTGCCAGCAGCTCGACCGGACAGGGTGGCTACACCTTC; cdr3_aa: CASSSTGQGGYTF
d_call: NA; v_call: TRBV11-1; clone_size: NA; j_call: TRBJ2-5; cdr3_nt: TGTGCCAGCAGCGATCAACGGACTACCAGTAGGGAGACCCAGTACTTC; cdr3_aa: CASSDQRTTSRETQYF
d_call: NA; v_call: TRBV4-3; clone_size: NA; j_call: TRBJ1-1; cdr3_nt: TGCGCCAGCAGCCAAGTGCACCAGGGCACTGAAGCTTTCTTT; cdr3_aa: CASSQVHQGTEAFF
d_call: NA; v_call: TRBV7-9; clone_size: few; j_call: TRBJ1-5; cdr3_nt: TGTGCCAGCAGCGGGCTAAATAGCAATCAGCCCCAGCATTTT; cdr3_aa: CASSGLNSNQPQHF
d_call: TRBD1; v_call: TRBV7-2; clone_size: NA; j_call: TRBJ1-5; cdr3_nt: TGTGCCAGCAGCGTGGACAGGGGATGGAATCAGCCCCAGCATTTT; cdr3_aa: CASSVDRGWNQPQHF
d_call: NA; v_call: TRBV19; clone_size: NA; j_call: TRBJ1-4; cdr3_nt: TGTGCCAAGGGGAGGGCCCGCGCAACTAATGAAAAACTGTTTTTT; cdr3_aa: CAKGRARATNEKLFF
d_call: TRBD1; v_call: TRBV5-4; clone_size: NA; j_call: TRBJ2-1; cdr3_nt: TGTGCCAGCAGTCCACCGGGACAGGGCCACAATGAGCAGTTCTTC; cdr3_aa: CASSPPGQGHNEQFF
d_call: NA; v_call: TRBV23-1; clone_size: NA; j_call: TRBJ2-6; cdr3_nt: TGCGCCAGCAGTCTGGCCTTTACAACGGCTGAACTATTTAGTCCTGGGGCCAACGTCCTGACTTTC; cdr3_aa: CASSLAFTTAELFSPGANVLTF
d_call: TRBD2; v_call: TRBV6-5; clone_size: NA; j_call: TRBJ2-7; cdr3_nt: TGTGCCAGCAGTACCTACGGGACGGGAGGCTACGAGCAGTACTTC; cdr3_aa: CASSTYGTGGYEQYF
d_call: TRBD1; v_call: TRBV5-4; clone_size: NA; j_call: TRBJ1-2; cdr3_nt: TGTGCCAGCAGCGTAGACAGGGGTAACTATGGCTACACCTTC; cdr3_aa: CASSVDRGNYGYTF
d_call: NA; v_call: TRBV2; clone_size: NA; j_call: TRBJ2-3; cdr3_nt: TGTGCCTGGGGAGACTCCCTCACAGATACGCAGTATTTT; cdr3_aa: CAWGDSLTDTQYF
d_call: NA; v_call: TRBV7-9; clone_size: NA; j_call: TRBJ1-4; cdr3_nt: TGTGCCAGCAGCCCGCGGGCTGTAAATGAAAAACTGTTTTTT; cdr3_aa: CASSPRAVNEKLFF
d_call: NA; v_call: TRBV7-3; clone_size: NA; j_call: TRBJ1-1; cdr3_nt: TGTGCCAGCAGCTTAACTCCCAGGGGCGACGCTTTCTTT; cdr3_aa: CASSLTPRGDAFF
d_call: TRBD1; v_call: TRBV7-9; clone_size: NA; j_call: TRBJ1-1; cdr3_nt: TGTGCCAGCACCAATCGGGGACAGGCTGAAGCTTTCTTT; cdr3_aa: CASTNRGQAEAFF
d_call: TRBD1; v_call: TRBV7-2; clone_size: NA; j_call: TRBJ2-1; cdr3_nt: TGTGCCAGCAGCTACAAAACCGGGACAGTATACAATGAGCAGTTCTTC; cdr3_aa: CASSYKTGTVYNEQFF
d_call: TRBD2; v_call: TRBV10-3; clone_size: NA; j_call: TRBJ2-1; cdr3_nt: TGTGCCATCAGTGACCAGCGGGGGGGCTTTAATGAGCAGTTCTTC; cdr3_aa: CAISDQRGGFNEQFF
d_call: TRBD1; v_call: TRBV7-3; clone_size: NA; j_call: TRBJ2-2; cdr3_nt: TGTGCCAGCAGCTTAACTCCACAGGGGACAGCCGGGGAGCTGTTTTTT; cdr3_aa: CASSLTPQGTAGELFF
d_call: TRBD2; v_call: TRBV18; clone_size: NA; j_call: TRBJ2-4; cdr3_nt: TGTGCCAGCTCACCACCCCTAGCGGGGTCCTTGAACATTCAGTACTTC; cdr3_aa: CASSPPLAGSLNIQYF
d_call: NA; v_call: TRBV6-2/TRBV6-3; clone_size: NA; j_call: TRBJ1-2; cdr3_nt: TGTGCCAGCAGTTACTCCCTGGACAGCTCCGGGGCCACCTTC; cdr3_aa: CASSYSLDSSGATF
d_call: TRBD1; v_call: TRBV9; clone_size: NA; j_call: TRBJ1-3; cdr3_nt: TGTGCCAGCAGCTGGGGGACAGAGGGAAACACCATATATTTT; cdr3_aa: CASSWGTEGNTIYF
d_call: TRBD1; v_call: TRBV3-1/TRBV3-2; clone_size: NA; j_call: TRBJ1-1; cdr3_nt: TGTGCCAGCAGCCCGGGGACAGGACGCATGAACACTGAAGCTTTCTTT; cdr3_aa: CASSPGTGRMNTEAFF
d_call: NA; v_call: TRBV11-3; clone_size: NA; j_call: TRBJ2-5; cdr3_nt: TGTGCCAGCAGCTTACTAGGGAGCTCAGGAGAGACCCAGTACTTC; cdr3_aa: CASSLLGSSGETQYF
d_call: NA; v_call: TRBV5-1; clone_size: NA; j_call: TRBJ2-3; cdr3_nt: TGCGCCAGCAGCGGGGGACTTCTCACAGATACGCAGTATTTT; cdr3_aa: CASSGGLLTDTQYF
d_call: NA; v_call: TRBV3-1/TRBV3-2; clone_size: NA; j_call: TRBJ2-3; cdr3_nt: TGTGCCAGCAGCCAAGAGGATCGGGGGAACGGCACAGATACGCAGTATTTT; cdr3_aa: CASSQEDRGNGTDTQYF
d_call: TRBD2; v_call: TRBV28; clone_size: NA; j_call: TRBJ2-2; cdr3_nt: TGTGCCAGCAGTTTGGTTAGCGGGAGTGGCACCGGGGAGCTGTTTTTT; cdr3_aa: CASSLVSGSGTGELFF
d_call: NA; v_call: TRBV19; clone_size: NA; j_call: TRBJ1-4; cdr3_nt: TGTGCCAGTGCAGCAACTAATGAAAAACTGTTTTTT; cdr3_aa: CASAATNEKLFF
d_call: TRBD2; v_call: TRBV5-4; clone_size: many; j_call: TRBJ2-5; cdr3_nt: TGTGCCAGCAGCAGCGGGGGCTTGGGGGAGACCCAGTACTTC; cdr3_aa: CASSSGGLGETQYF
d_call: TRBD1; v_call: TRBV2; clone_size: NA; j_call: TRBJ2-2; cdr3_nt: TGTGCCAGCAGTGACCAGGGGGCCGGGGAGCTGTTTTTT; cdr3_aa: CASSDQGAGELFF
d_call: NA; v_call: TRBV15; clone_size: NA; j_call: TRBJ2-7; cdr3_nt: TGTGCCACCAGCAGAGGGACGTCGGGGGAGCAGTACTTC; cdr3_aa: CATSRGTSGEQYF
d_call: NA; v_call: TRBV14; clone_size: few; j_call: TRBJ1-1; cdr3_nt: TGTGCCAGCAGCCAAGAAGTTGGGCGCGCTGAAGCTTTCTTT; cdr3_aa: CASSQEVGRAEAFF
d_call: NA; v_call: TRBV18; clone_size: NA; j_call: TRBJ2-3; cdr3_nt: TGTGCCAGCTCACCACCGATGGCAGGGACAGATACGCAGTATTTT; cdr3_aa: CASSPPMAGTDTQYF
d_call: TRBD1; v_call: TRBV6-5; clone_size: NA; j_call: TRBJ2-2; cdr3_nt: TGTGCCAGCAGCAGACAGGGGTTGGGAACCGGGGAGCTGTTTTTT; cdr3_aa: CASSRQGLGTGELFF
d_call: TRBD1; v_call: TRBV5-6; clone_size: NA; j_call: TRBJ1-2; cdr3_nt: TGTGCCAGCAGCTTGGGAGGGACAGGGACCATCTATGGCTACACCTTC; cdr3_aa: CASSLGGTGTIYGYTF
d_call: NA; v_call: TRBV3-1/TRBV3-2; clone_size: NA; j_call: TRBJ1-1; cdr3_nt: TGTGCCTCCCGAAACTTGAACACTGAAGCTTTCTTT; cdr3_aa: CASRNLNTEAFF
d_call: TRBD2; v_call: TRBV18; clone_size: NA; j_call: TRBJ2-1; cdr3_nt: TGTGCCAGCTCACCACCTAGCGGGGGGGTCTACAATGAGCAGTTCTTC; cdr3_aa: CASSPPSGGVYNEQFF
d_call: NA; v_call: TRBV11-2; clone_size: once; j_call: TRBJ1-4; cdr3_nt: TGTGCCAGCAGCACAGGGACACTTCCAACTAATGAAAAACTGTTTTTT; cdr3_aa: CASSTGTLPTNEKLFF
d_call: NA; v_call: TRBV7-6; clone_size: NA; j_call: TRBJ1-3; cdr3_nt: TGTGCCAGCAGGCCGGGCTCTGGAAACACCATATATTTT; cdr3_aa: CASRPGSGNTIYF
d_call: TRBD2; v_call: TRBV5-4; clone_size: NA; j_call: TRBJ2-1; cdr3_nt: TGTGCCAGCAGCCCTGGACTAGCGGGTTCCTACAATGAGCAGTTCTTC; cdr3_aa: CASSPGLAGSYNEQFF
d_call: NA; v_call: TRBV7-9; clone_size: NA; j_call: TRBJ1-4; cdr3_nt: TGTGCCAGCAGCTTAGTTAGAGCCTTAGCAACTAATGAAAAACTGTTTTTT; cdr3_aa: CASSLVRALATNEKLFF
d_call: NA; v_call: TRBV4-3; clone_size: NA; j_call: TRBJ1-3; cdr3_nt: TGCGCCAGCAGCCAAGCAAAGACAGCTTCTGGAAACACCATATATTTT; cdr3_aa: CASSQAKTASGNTIYF
d_call: TRBD1; v_call: TRBV6-2/TRBV6-3; clone_size: NA; j_call: TRBJ2-7; cdr3_nt: TGTGCCAGCAGTGGACAGGGGCTCGGTTCCTACGAGCAGTACTTC; cdr3_aa: CASSGQGLGSYEQYF
d_call: NA; v_call: TRBV5-1; clone_size: NA; j_call: TRBJ2-2; cdr3_nt: TGCGCCAGCAGCTTGGAAGGGGCTTCGAACACCGGGGAGCTGTTTTTT; cdr3_aa: CASSLEGASNTGELFF
d_call: NA; v_call: TRBV18; clone_size: NA; j_call: TRBJ2-7; cdr3_nt: TGTGCCAGCTCACTAGACCAGGGATTCTACGAGCAGTACTTC; cdr3_aa: CASSLDQGFYEQYF
d_call: NA; v_call: TRBV4-2; clone_size: NA; j_call: TRBJ2-1; cdr3_nt: TGTGCCAGCAGCCAAGCGCCTCTAGACGATGAGCAGTTCTTC; cdr3_aa: CASSQAPLDDEQFF
d_call: NA; v_call: TRBV4-3; clone_size: NA; j_call: TRBJ1-1; cdr3_nt: TGCGCCAGCAGCCCCACCCGAGGGAACACTGAAGCTTTCTTT; cdr3_aa: CASSPTRGNTEAFF
d_call: NA; v_call: TRBV5-1; clone_size: NA; j_call: TRBJ2-1; cdr3_nt: TGCGCCAGCAGCTTGGCTCTAGCGCCCTCCTACAATGAGCAGTTCTTC; cdr3_aa: CASSLALAPSYNEQFF